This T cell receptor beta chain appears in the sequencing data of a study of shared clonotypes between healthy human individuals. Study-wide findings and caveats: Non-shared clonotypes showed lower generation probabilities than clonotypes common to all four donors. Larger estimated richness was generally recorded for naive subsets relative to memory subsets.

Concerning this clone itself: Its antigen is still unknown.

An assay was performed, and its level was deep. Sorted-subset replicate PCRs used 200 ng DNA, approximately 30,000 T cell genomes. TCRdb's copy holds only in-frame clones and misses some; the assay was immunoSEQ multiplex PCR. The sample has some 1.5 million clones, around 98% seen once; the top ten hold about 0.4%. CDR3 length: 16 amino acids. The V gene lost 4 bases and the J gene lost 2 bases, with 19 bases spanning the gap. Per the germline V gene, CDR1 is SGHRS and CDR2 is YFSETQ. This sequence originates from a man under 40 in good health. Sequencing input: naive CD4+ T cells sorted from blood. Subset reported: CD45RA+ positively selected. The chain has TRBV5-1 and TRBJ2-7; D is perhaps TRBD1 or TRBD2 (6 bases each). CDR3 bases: TGCGCCAGCAGCGCCAGGGGAGGCGGGACGGCCTACGAGCAGTACTTC. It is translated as CASSARGGGTAYEQYF.